A single sample is the source of the 8 T cell receptor beta chains below, sequenced in a study of blood T cell repertoires in COVID-19. Some clones are missing from TCRdb's copy, which holds only in-frame ones; the method was immunoSEQ multiplex PCR. The data hold about 480,000 clones, with approximately 90% observed a single time. Sequenced material: PBMCs or T cells enriched from blood (not recorded which). These receptors were obtained from a woman under 30 with acute COVID-19.

This clone was observed once. The gene calls are TRBV7-2 and TRBJ1-4, with 7 bases identical to TRBD1. V was pared by 5 bases and J by 8 bases, with 11 bases of the junction left unmatched. The CDR3 has 15 residues. From germline, CDR1 is SGHTA and CDR2 FQGNSA. The CDR3 sequence: CASSPRQGGGEKLFF. The CDR3 DNA follows: TGTGCCAGCAGCCCGCGACAGGGTGGGGGGGAAAAACTGTTTTTT. The whole variable domain, remainder taken from reference TRBV7-2 and TRBJ1-4, is GAGVSQSPSNKVTEKGKDVELRCDPISGHTALYWYRQSLGQGLEFLIYFQGNSAPDKSGLPSDRFSAERTGGSVSTLTIQRTQQEDSAVYLCASSPRQGGGEKLFFGSGTQLSVL.

This clone was seen only a few times. The genes are TRBV3-1 (or the pseudogene TRBV3-2) and TRBJ2-7, with D possibly TRBD1 on 5 matching bases. The ends were cut back, 2 bases at V and 5 bases at J, with 13 bases in the middle. Germline V gives CDR1 LGHDT, CDR2 YNNKEL (reference sequence). The CDR3 is 14 residues long. The CDR3 loop is CASSQIPGYDEQYF. In DNA form, the CDR3 reads TGTGCCAGCAGCCAAATTCCAGGGTACGACGAGCAGTACTTC.

Concerning this clone itself: One end of the junction does not line up with germline, which may come from a read error. The chain employs TRBV7-7 and TRBJ2-5; 7 nucleotides match TRBD2. This CDR3 has 16 residues. Germline V CDR1 and CDR2: SSHAT, FNYEAQ (reference sequence). Here the CDR3 reads CASSPQVGGSQETQYF. In DNA form, the CDR3 reads TGTGCTAGCAGCCCACAAGTGGGGGGGTCCCAAGAGACCCAGTACTTC.

The chain uses TRBV7-9 and TRBJ2-5; a weak D match, TRBD1 (6 bases). Germline values: CDR1 SEHNR, CDR2 FQNEAQ (reference sequence). The CDR3 runs to 12 residues. Trimming shortened V by 5 bases and J by 7 bases, and 11 bases separated the two germline ends. The CDR3 DNA sequence: TGTGCCAGCAGCCGCCAACAGGGGACCCAGTACTTC. As protein: CASSRQQGTQYF. Looking up the rest from reference TRBV7-9 and TRBJ2-5 gives the full variable domain: DTGVSQNPRHKITKRGQNVTFRCDPISEHNRLYWYRQTLGQGPEFLTYFQNEAQLEKSRLLSDRFSAERPKGSFSTLEIQRTEQGDSAMYLCASSRQQGTQYFGPGTRLLVL.

The chain employs TRBV27 and TRBJ2-1; D may be TRBD1 (6 bases). The CDR3 runs to 13 residues. The germline CDR1 and CDR2 sequences are MNHEY and SMNVEV (reference sequence). V lost 1 base to trimming and J lost 7 bases, with 8 bases between them. The CDR3 nucleotides are TGTGCCAGCAGTTTATGGCAGGGGAATGAGCAGTTCTTC. Translated: CASSLWQGNEQFF.

V gene TRBV6-5 combines with J gene TRBJ2-2; 9 bases are a match to TRBD1. V dropped 6 bases and J dropped 5; count of bases not matched to a gene: 7. The CDR3 spans 15 residues. Germline V gene data show CDR1 as MNHEY and CDR2 as SVGAGI. CDR3 amino acids: CASSRWTGATGELFF. CDR3 sequence (DNA): TGTGCCAGCAGCCGTTGGACAGGGGCTACCGGGGAGCTGTTTTTT.

This clone was seen only a few times. This rearrangement joins TRBV7-9 to TRBJ2-5; D possibly corresponds to TRBD2 (5 bases). The CDR3 covers 15 residues. The V and J ends lost 7 bases and 0 bases respectively, with 15 bases between them. The germline V gene has CDR1 SEHNR and CDR2 FQNEAQ (reference sequence). The CDR3 DNA is TGTGCCAGCAAGCGAGCGGAGTCTTACCAAGAGACCCAGTACTTC. It codes for CASKRAESYQETQYF.

The chain is built from TRBV11-1 and TRBJ2-7; 7 bases agree with TRBD2. V shed 2 bases, J shed 7 bases, and the junction held 11 bases outside the gene matches. The CDR3 contains 15 residues. Looked up from germline, CDR1 is SGHAT and CDR2 is FQDESV (reference sequence). The CDR3 DNA follows: TGTGCCAGCAGCTTATTTGCCAGCGGGACCATGGAGCAGTACTTC. Its protein is CASSLFASGTMEQYF.